What follows are 6 T cell receptor beta chains derived from one specimen sequenced in a study of blood T cell repertoires in COVID-19. Measured with immunoSEQ multiplex PCR; TCRdb has only the in-frame clones, and not every one. The repertoire consists of tens of thousands of clones, with nearly 85% occurring once and the leading ten covering around 17%. Sequencing was performed on peripheral blood. All receptors come from a man aged 35 to 55 with acute or convalescent COVID-19.

The chain has TRBV4-2 and TRBJ2-5; TRBD2 is a possible D gene (5 bases). The CDR3 extends over 13 amino acids. Germline CDR1 and CDR2: LGHNA and YNFKEQ. Trimming pared 4 bases from V and 1 base from J, leaving 7 bases between. For the CDR3, the DNA is TGTGCCAGCAGCCCGGGGATCCAAGAGACCCAGTACTTC. Amino acid sequence: CASSPGIQETQYF.

The gene calls are TRBV7-2 and TRBJ2-5; D is possibly TRBD1 (6 bases). With 5 bases removed from V and 7 bases from J, the gap between germline ends came to 23 bases. This CDR3 region has 16 residues. Germline V gives CDR1 SGHTA, CDR2 FQGNSA. The CDR3 bases are TGTGCCAGCAGCGCGCTAGGGGGTACCGACTTCTGGACCCAGTACTTC. It specifies CASSALGGTDFWTQYF.

This clone was detected only a few times. V gene TRBV5-4 combines with J gene TRBJ1-2, with D tentatively TRBD1 (6 bases). Germline values: CDR1 SGHNT, CDR2 YYREEE (reference sequence). V lost 4 bases to trimming and J lost 6 bases, with 16 bases between them. The CDR3 is 14 amino acids. This CDR3 reads CASSRGGGGDGYTF. DNA for the CDR3: TGTGCCAGCAGCCGCGGGGGGGGCGGTGATGGCTACACCTTC. Filled out from reference TRBV5-4 and TRBJ1-2, the complete variable domain reads ETGVTQSPTHLIKTRGQQVTLRCSSQSGHNTVSWYQQALGQGPQFIFQYYREEENGRGNFPPRFSGLQFPNYSSELNVNALELDDSALYLCASSRGGGGDGYTFGSGTRLTVV.

V is TRBV2 and J is TRBJ1-4; 7 bases match TRBD1. CDR3 length: 14 amino acids. Unmatched junction bases numbered 4, after V lost 7 bases and J lost 2 bases. Germline loops: CDR1 SNHLY, CDR2 FYNNEI. DNA for the CDR3: TGTGCCAGCAAACAGGGGAGGACTAATGAAAAACTGTTTTTT. Translated, it gives CASKQGRTNEKLFF.

The J gene is TRBJ1-2, the V gene TRBV6-5, with a tentative D call TRBD1 (5 bases). Germline V gene sequence: CDR1 MNHEY, CDR2 SVGAGI. The CDR3 is 13 residues long. V was shortened by 6 bases and J by 0 bases, with 8 bases between the two germline ends. The DNA for the CDR3 is TGTGCCAGCAGCTGGACACCTAACTATGGCTACACCTTC. Protein: CASSWTPNYGYTF.

V usage is TRBV15 and J usage is TRBJ2-7; 8 bases align to TRBD2. Trimming at V came to 1 base and at J to 6 bases, leaving 8 bases not matched to a gene. The CDR3 totals 15 residues. CDR1 is LNHNV and CDR2 is YYDKDF in the germline V gene (reference sequence). For the CDR3, the DNA is TGTGCCACCAGCAGAGCAGCGGGAGTTTCTAGCGAGCAGTACTTC. This gives the protein CATSRAAGVSSEQYF.